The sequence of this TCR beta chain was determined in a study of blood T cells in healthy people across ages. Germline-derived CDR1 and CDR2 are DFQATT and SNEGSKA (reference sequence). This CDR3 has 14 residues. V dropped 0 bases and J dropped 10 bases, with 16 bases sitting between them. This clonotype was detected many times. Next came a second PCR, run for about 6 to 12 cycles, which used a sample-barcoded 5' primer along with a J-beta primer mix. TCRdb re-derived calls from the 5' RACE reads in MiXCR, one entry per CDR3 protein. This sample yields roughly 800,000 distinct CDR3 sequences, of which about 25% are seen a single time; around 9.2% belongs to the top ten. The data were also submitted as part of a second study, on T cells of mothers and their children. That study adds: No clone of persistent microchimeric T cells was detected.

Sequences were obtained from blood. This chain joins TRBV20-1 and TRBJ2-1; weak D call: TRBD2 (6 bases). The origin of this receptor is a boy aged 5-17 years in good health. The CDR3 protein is CSARDGTARAEQFF. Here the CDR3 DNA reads TGCAGTGCTAGAGACGGGACTGCAAGAGCCGAGCAGTTCTTC.